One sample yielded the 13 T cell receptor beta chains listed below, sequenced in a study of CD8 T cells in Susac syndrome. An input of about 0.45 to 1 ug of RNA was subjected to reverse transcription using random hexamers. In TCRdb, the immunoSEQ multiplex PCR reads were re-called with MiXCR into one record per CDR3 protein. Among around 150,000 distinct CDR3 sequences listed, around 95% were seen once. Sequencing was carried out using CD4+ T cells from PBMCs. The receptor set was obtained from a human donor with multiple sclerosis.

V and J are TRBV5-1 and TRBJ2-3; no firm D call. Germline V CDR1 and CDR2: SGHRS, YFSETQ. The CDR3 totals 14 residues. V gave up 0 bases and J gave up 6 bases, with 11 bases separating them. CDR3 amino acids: CASSLGHDTDTQYF. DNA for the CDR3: TGCGCCAGCAGCTTGGGCCACGACACGGATACGCAGTATTTT.

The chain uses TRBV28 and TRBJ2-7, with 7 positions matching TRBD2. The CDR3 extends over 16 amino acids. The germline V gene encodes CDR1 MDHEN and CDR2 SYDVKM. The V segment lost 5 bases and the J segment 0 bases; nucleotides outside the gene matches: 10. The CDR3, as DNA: TGTGCCAGCAGTCAACCCTCTAGCGGCCCCTCCTACGAGCAGTACTTC. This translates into CASSQPSSGPSYEQYF.

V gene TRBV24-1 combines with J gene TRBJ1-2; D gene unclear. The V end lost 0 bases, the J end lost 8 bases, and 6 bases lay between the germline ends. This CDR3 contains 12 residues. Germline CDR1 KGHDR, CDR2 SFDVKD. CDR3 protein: CATSDLSEGYTF. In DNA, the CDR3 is TGTGCCACCAGTGATTTGAGCGAGGGCTACACCTTC.

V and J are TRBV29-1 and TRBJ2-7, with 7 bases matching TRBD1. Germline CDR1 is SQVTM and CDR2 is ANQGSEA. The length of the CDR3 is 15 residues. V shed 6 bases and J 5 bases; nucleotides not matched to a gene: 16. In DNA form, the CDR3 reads TGCAGCGTCCCCAACCCCTCCGCAGGGGGTAACGAGCAGTACTTC. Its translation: CSVPNPSAGGNEQYF.

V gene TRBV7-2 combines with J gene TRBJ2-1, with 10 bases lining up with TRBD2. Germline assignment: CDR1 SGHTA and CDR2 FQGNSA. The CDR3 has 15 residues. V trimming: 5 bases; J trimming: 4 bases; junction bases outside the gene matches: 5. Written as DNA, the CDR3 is TGTGCCAGCAGCCCCAGCGGGGGGGCTTACAATGAGCAGTTCTTC. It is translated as CASSPSGGAYNEQFF. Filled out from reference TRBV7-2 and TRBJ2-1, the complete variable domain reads GAGVSQSPSNKVTEKGKDVELRCDPISGHTALYWYRQSLGQGLEFLIYFQGNSAPDKSGLPSDRFSAERTGGSVSTLTIQRTQQEDSAVYLCASSPSGGAYNEQFFGPGTRLTVL.

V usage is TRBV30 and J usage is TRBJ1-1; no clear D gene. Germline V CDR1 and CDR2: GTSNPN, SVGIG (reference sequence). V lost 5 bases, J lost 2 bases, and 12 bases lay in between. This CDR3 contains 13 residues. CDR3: CAWGTQYNTEAFF. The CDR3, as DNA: TGTGCCTGGGGTACACAGTACAACACTGAAGCTTTCTTT.

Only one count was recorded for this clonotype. The CDR3 nucleotides are TGTGCCAGCAGGGATGTGGACAGGGGAGGTCAGCCCCAGCATTTT. Encoded protein: CASRDVDRGGQPQHF. The J gene is TRBJ1-5, the V gene TRBV27; 9 positions agree with TRBD1. The CDR3 is 15 amino acids. V was pared by 6 bases and J by 6 bases, with 9 bases of the junction left unmatched. Germline V lookup: CDR1 MNHEY, CDR2 SMNVEV (reference sequence).

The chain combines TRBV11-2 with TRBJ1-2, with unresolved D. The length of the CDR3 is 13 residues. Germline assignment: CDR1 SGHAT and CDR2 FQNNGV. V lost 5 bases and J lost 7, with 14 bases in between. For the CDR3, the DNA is TGTGCCAGCAGCCCCCGGGAAGGGCTTGGCTACACCTTC. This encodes CASSPREGLGYTF.

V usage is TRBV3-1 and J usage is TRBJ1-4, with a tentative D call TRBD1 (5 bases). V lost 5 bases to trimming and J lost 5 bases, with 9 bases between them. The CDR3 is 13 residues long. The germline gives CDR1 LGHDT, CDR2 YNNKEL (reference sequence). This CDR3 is CASSGDLNEKLFF. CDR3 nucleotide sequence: TGTGCCAGCAGCGGGGACCTCAATGAAAAACTGTTTTTT.

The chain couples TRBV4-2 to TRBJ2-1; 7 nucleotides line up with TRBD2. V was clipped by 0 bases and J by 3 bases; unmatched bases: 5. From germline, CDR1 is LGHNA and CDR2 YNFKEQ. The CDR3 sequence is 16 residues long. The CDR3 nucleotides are TGTGCCAGCAGCCAAGATCGAGCTAGCGGCTACAATGAGCAGTTCTTC. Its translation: CASSQDRASGYNEQFF.

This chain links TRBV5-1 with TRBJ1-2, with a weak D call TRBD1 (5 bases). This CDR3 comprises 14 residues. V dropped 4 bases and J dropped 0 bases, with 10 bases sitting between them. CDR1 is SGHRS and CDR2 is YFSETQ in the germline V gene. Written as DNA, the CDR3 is TGCGCCAGCAGCCCGACAGTCACTAACTATGGCTACACCTTC. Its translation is CASSPTVTNYGYTF.

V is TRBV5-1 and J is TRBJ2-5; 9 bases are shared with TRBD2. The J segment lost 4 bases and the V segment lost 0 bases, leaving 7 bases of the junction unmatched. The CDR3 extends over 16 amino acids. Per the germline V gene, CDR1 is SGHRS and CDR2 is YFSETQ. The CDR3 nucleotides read TGCGCCAGCAGCTTGGAAAGTAGCGGGGGAGGAGAGACCCAGTACTTC. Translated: CASSLESSGGGETQYF.

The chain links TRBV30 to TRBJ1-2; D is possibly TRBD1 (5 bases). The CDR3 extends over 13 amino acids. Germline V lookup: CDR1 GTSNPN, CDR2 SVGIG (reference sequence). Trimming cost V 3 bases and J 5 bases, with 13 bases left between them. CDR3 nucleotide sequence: TGTGCCTGGAGACGTACGGGGGGATATGGCTACACCTTC. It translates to CAWRRTGGYGYTF. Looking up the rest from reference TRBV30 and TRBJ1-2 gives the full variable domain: SQTIHQWPATLVQPVGSPLSLECTVEGTSNPNLYWYRQAAGRGLQLLFYSVGIGQISSEVPQNLSASRPQDRQFILSSKKLLLSDSGFYLCAWRRTGGYGYTFGSGTRLTVV.